The rows below give T cell receptor beta chains drawn from one sample of a study of blood T cells in healthy people across ages. MiXCR, applied by TCRdb to the 5' RACE reads, yields one record per CDR3 protein. Of a few hundred thousand distinct CDR3 sequences listed, over 25% are singletons. The data were also submitted as part of a second study, on T cells of mothers and their children.

The sequenced sample was blood. Every receptor here comes from a boy aged 2 to 10 in good health. CDR3s include the opening cysteine and the closing phenylalanine or tryptophan. D genes are given only for firm matches. Clone size is not always given. Where it is, it says once, few, many or a class for expanded clones.

TRBV9	TRBD1	-	TRBJ2-7	TGTGCCAGCAGCGTAGGCCAGGGGGCGTCCTACGAGCAGTACTTC	CASSVGQGASYEQYF
TRBV7-6	-	few	TRBJ2-5	TGTGCCAGCAGCTTACGGCCGCCCGTAGAGACCCAGTACTTC	CASSLRPPVETQYF
TRBV5-1	TRBD2	many	TRBJ2-5	TGCGCCAGCAGCTTGGCACCAGCGGGGGGGCAGGAGACCCAGTACTTC	CASSLAPAGGQETQYF
TRBV20-1	-	-	TRBJ2-7	TGCAGTGCTAGGCGCGGGTTCCCCAGGGCCTACGAGCAGTACTTC	CSARRGFPRAYEQYF
TRBV21-1	-	few	TRBJ2-7	TGTGCCAGCAGCGGCCACCGGGACGCCAGGTCCTACGAGCAGTACTTC	CASSGHRDARSYEQYF
TRBV6-6	TRBD1	few	TRBJ1-5	TGTGCCAGCAGTTCCCGACAGGGGTATCAGCCCCAGCATTTT	CASSSRQGYQPQHF
TRBV15	-	once	TRBJ2-3	TGTGCCACCAGCACTCAAATTGCCCGGCTAGATACGCAGTATTTT	CATSTQIARLDTQYF
TRBV12-3/TRBV12-4	-	-	TRBJ1-5	TGTGCCAGCAGCCTCGGACCCACAGGGCCGGCTCAGCCCCAGCATTTT	CASSLGPTGPAQPQHF
TRBV11-2	-	-	TRBJ2-5	TGTGCCAGCAGCTTAGTAGCCAGTCAAGAGACCCAGTACTTC	CASSLVASQETQYF
TRBV7-8	TRBD1	-	TRBJ2-1	TGTGCCAGCAGCCAGACAGGGGGCGACTACAATGAGCAGTTCTTC	CASSQTGGDYNEQFF
TRBV20-1	-	-	TRBJ1-2	TGCAGTGCTAGAGACAGGGAGGGCTATGGCTACACCTTC	CSARDREGYGYTF
TRBV7-9	TRBD1	few	TRBJ1-1	TGTGCCAGCAGCTTGGGACAGAAGAACACTGAAGCTTTCTTT	CASSLGQKNTEAFF
TRBV7-2	TRBD2	-	TRBJ2-1	TGTGCCAGCAGCTTAGTAGGTAGCGGGGGGCAAAACAATGAGCAGTTCTTC	CASSLVGSGGQNNEQFF
TRBV29-1	TRBD1	-	TRBJ2-7	TGCAGCGTTGCGACAGGGATCTCCCGCGAGCAGTACTTC	CSVATGISREQYF
TRBV6-5	TRBD1	-	TRBJ2-1	TGTGCCAGCAGTCCCGGGACAGGGAGGTTCTTC	CASSPGTGRFF
TRBV7-2	-	-	TRBJ2-3	TGTGCCAGCAGCTTAAGTCTAGCAGGCCGGATAACAGATACGCAGTATTTT	CASSLSLAGRITDTQYF
TRBV25-1	-	-	TRBJ2-7	TGTGCCAGCAGTGAATGGGACTTTTACGAGCAGTACTTC	CASSEWDFYEQYF
TRBV3-1	TRBD1	-	TRBJ2-5	TGTGCCAGCAGTTTCGACAGGGGGCTAATAGAGACCCAGTACTTC	CASSFDRGLIETQYF
TRBV4-3	TRBD2	-	TRBJ2-1	TGCGCCAGCAGCGGAACTAGCGGGAGCTCCTACAATGAGCAGTTCTTC	CASSGTSGSSYNEQFF
TRBV6-2/TRBV6-3	TRBD1	-	TRBJ2-2	TGTGCCAGCAGTACGGGGACAGGGGTCACCGGGGAGCTGTTTTTT	CASSTGTGVTGELFF
TRBV7-9	-	-	TRBJ2-2	TGTGCCAGCAGCGTGTCCTCGAACACCGGGGAGCTGTTTTTT	CASSVSSNTGELFF
TRBV5-5	-	few	TRBJ2-7	TGTGCCAGCAGCCCGTCGGGGGTTTTAATCTACGAGCAGTACTTC	CASSPSGVLIYEQYF
TRBV27	-	-	TRBJ2-7	TGTGCCGGACGTTTTCAGGTCCAATCCTACGAGCAGTACTTC	CAGRFQVQSYEQYF
TRBV25-1	-	-	TRBJ2-5	TGTGCCAGCAAAGGGTCCCAAGAGACCCAGTACTTC	CASKGSQETQYF
TRBV6-6	-	-	TRBJ2-3	TGTGCCAGCAGTTATGCTATAATAGTAGATACGCAGTATTTT	CASSYAIIVDTQYF
TRBV6-5	-	-	TRBJ2-4	TGTGCCAGTAAGGATGCGAACATTCAGTACTTC	CASKDANIQYF
TRBV5-1	TRBD1	-	TRBJ1-2	TGCGCCAGTCAGCTCGGACAGGGAAGCTATGGCTACACCTTC	CASQLGQGSYGYTF
TRBV10-3	-	-	TRBJ1-2	TGTGCCATCAGTGTAGGGCAGGCTGACTATGGCTACCCCTTC	CAISVGQADYGYPF
TRBV11-2	TRBD1	-	TRBJ1-2	TGTGCCAGCAGCTTAGTCTTGACAGGGATCGGCTATGGCTACACCTTC	CASSLVLTGIGYGYTF
TRBV5-1	TRBD2	few	TRBJ2-3	TGCGCCAGCAGCTTCCCGGGACTAGTGGGCACCACAGATACGCAGTATTTT	CASSFPGLVGTTDTQYF
TRBV5-1	TRBD1	few	TRBJ2-7	TGCGCCAGCAGCTTGGATGGGACAGCTGGGTACGAGCAGTACTTC	CASSLDGTAGYEQYF
TRBV11-2	-	few	TRBJ1-4	TGTGCCAGCAGCTTAGTCGGCGGAGAAAAACTGTTTTTT	CASSLVGGEKLFF
TRBV27	-	few	TRBJ1-4	TGTGCCAGCGGATTTCCGGGGGGTTCGGAAAAACTGTTTTTT	CASGFPGGSEKLFF
TRBV5-1	-	-	TRBJ2-7	TGCGCCAGCAGCTGGCTCTTTGGTGTCGAGGGCTACGAGCAGTACTTC	CASSWLFGVEGYEQYF
TRBV18	TRBD1	many	TRBJ2-7	TGTGCCAGCTCAGCGACAGGGCCCGAGCAGTACTTC	CASSATGPEQYF
TRBV6-6	-	-	TRBJ2-1	TGTGCCAGCAGTCAGACGACAGCTAACTCCTACTATGAGCAGTTCTTC	CASSQTTANSYYEQFF
TRBV5-1	-	-	TRBJ2-5	TGCGCCAGCAGCTTGTATCTGGGCAGCCAAGAGACCCAGTACTTC	CASSLYLGSQETQYF
TRBV7-9	-	-	TRBJ2-4	TGTGCCAGCAGCTGGGGCGGGGCCAGCCAAAACATTCAGTACTTC	CASSWGGASQNIQYF
TRBV20-1	-	-	TRBJ1-5	TGCAGTGCTAGAGGGTCGAACAGCGTAAATCAGCCCCAGCATTTT	CSARGSNSVNQPQHF
TRBV6-5	TRBD1	few	TRBJ2-7	TGTGCCAGCAGTTCGGGACAGGGTCGAATCTACGAGCAGTACTTC	CASSSGQGRIYEQYF